One sample yielded the 13 T cell receptor beta chains listed below, sequenced in a study of blood T cell repertoires in COVID-19 (dated by TCRdb to 2020 to 2021). Library preparation employed the immunoSEQ multiplex PCR assay. This immuneACCESS table, as held by TCRdb, lists in-frame sequences with V and J called but not all clones. Of the missing ones, under half trace to an unresolved V gene in checked studies; the others have no known cause. Across this sample there are 170,000 or so clones, with around nine tenths seen only once. Of the sample, 0.88% is held by the ten largest clones. The sequenced sample consisted of peripheral blood. Source of these receptors: a woman under 30 who had recovered from COVID-19.

This clone was picked up a small number of times. J is TRBJ1-2 and V is TRBV27; D may be TRBD1 (5 bases). The CDR3 contains 14 residues. Germline V lookup: CDR1 MNHEY, CDR2 SMNVEV (reference sequence). The germline V and J ends were trimmed by 5 bases and 2 bases, with 12 bases remaining between them. Here the CDR3 DNA reads TGTGCCAGCAGTAACTGGGGGGGAAACTATGGCTACACCTTC. It codes for CASSNWGGNYGYTF.

V usage is TRBV10-1 and J usage is TRBJ1-2; 7 bases agree with TRBD1. Trimming took 5 bases from V and 4 from J; bases not matched to a gene: 4. Germline V CDR1 and CDR2: WNHNN, SYGVQD (reference sequence). The CDR3 consists of 13 residues. The CDR3 spells CASSPDRVYGYTF. CDR3 nucleotide sequence: TGCGCCAGCAGTCCCGACAGGGTCTATGGCTACACCTTC.

This sequence joins TRBV3-1 (or the pseudogene TRBV3-2) and TRBJ1-1; tentatively, D is TRBD1 (6 bases). The length of the CDR3 is 15 residues. V was pared by 4 bases and J by 7 bases, with 19 bases between. Germline values: CDR1 LGHDT, CDR2 YNNKEL (reference sequence). For the CDR3, the DNA is TGTGCCAGCAGCCCACACCAATTACAGGGATTTGAAGCTTTCTTT. This codes for CASSPHQLQGFEAFF.

The chain has TRBV5-6 and TRBJ2-4, with a possible D match to TRBD1 (6 bases). V lost 2 bases to trimming and J lost 3 bases, with 9 bases between them. In germline, CDR1 is SGHDT, CDR2 YYEEEE. CDR3 length: 14 amino acids. The CDR3 is CASSLGGNKNIQYF. The CDR3 nucleotides read TGTGCCAGCAGCTTAGGGGGAAACAAAAACATTCAGTACTTC.

The chain is built from TRBV18 and TRBJ2-5; D perhaps matches TRBD2 (5 bases). Between the trimmed V and J ends, which lost 3 bases and 5 bases, there was a span of 16 bases. Germline CDR1 is KGHSH and CDR2 is LQKENI. The CDR3 runs 15 residues. As DNA, the CDR3 is TGTGCCAGCTCACCCCCCCGGGGATGGTACGAGACCCAGTACTTC. Its protein product is CASSPPRGWYETQYF.

This sequence joins TRBV19 and TRBJ1-1; 7 bases are a match to TRBD1. The germline V gene encodes CDR1 LNHDA and CDR2 SQIVND (reference sequence). The trim removed 3 bases at V and 2 bases at J, leaving 9 bases unmatched. The CDR3 sequence is 16 residues long. The CDR3 region has the DNA TGTGCCAGTAGTATCCTCCATAACAGGGGAAACACTGAAGCTTTCTTT. Encoded protein: CASSILHNRGNTEAFF.

V usage is TRBV18 and J usage is TRBJ1-1; D might be TRBD1 (5 bases). CDR3 size: 14 residues. Trimming stripped 2 bases from V and 5 bases from J, with 12 bases between. Germline CDR1 reads KGHSH; CDR2 reads LQKENI. The CDR3 DNA follows: TGTGCCAGCTCACCAGGAGGGGCTGGGACTGAAGCTTTCTTT. It translates to CASSPGGAGTEAFF.

This clone was found once. The chain uses TRBV4-1 and TRBJ2-7; 8 positions match TRBD1. This CDR3 comprises 17 residues. V trimming: 1 base; J trimming: 6 bases; junction bases outside the gene matches: 14. CDR1 and CDR2 from the germline V gene are MGHRA and YSYEKL. The CDR3 reads CASSQVGAQGVSGEQYF. CDR3 DNA sequence: TGCGCCAGCAGCCAAGTTGGGGCACAGGGGGTCTCGGGCGAGCAGTACTTC.

The rearrangement uses TRBV7-8 and TRBJ2-7; D might be TRBD2 (5 bases). V gave up 5 bases and J gave up 2 bases, with 13 bases separating them. The V gene's germline CDR1 is SGHVS and CDR2 FQNEAQ. This CDR3 has 14 residues. CDR3 nucleotides: TGTGCCAGCAGCCCCGTCCGGGGTACCTACGAGCAGTACTTC. Protein sequence: CASSPVRGTYEQYF.

This clone was seen just once. The chain carries TRBV27 and TRBJ2-5, with a possible D match to TRBD1 (6 bases). V lost 2 bases and J lost 5, with 18 bases in between. The CDR3 totals 16 residues. CDR1 and CDR2 from the germline V gene are MNHEY and SMNVEV (reference sequence). In nucleotides, the CDR3 is TGTGCCAGCAGTTTAAACACGGACAGCGTGGGGGAGACCCAGTACTTC. It encodes CASSLNTDSVGETQYF.

This clone was recorded only once. DNA of the CDR3: TGTGCCAGCAGTTATTACCCGCGGAGCGGGGGGAATTACTTC. This codes for CASSYYPRSGGNYF. The chain couples TRBV6-2 or TRBV6-3 to TRBJ2-7; TRBD2 matches 9 bases. Germline CDR1 and CDR2: MNHEY and SVGEGT. The CDR3 spans 14 residues. The J segment lost 13 bases and the V segment lost 3 bases, leaving 13 bases of the junction unmatched.

The chain uses TRBV18 and TRBJ1-1; D not certain. Germline loops: CDR1 KGHSH, CDR2 LQKENI. The CDR3 covers 15 residues. Between the trimmed V and J ends, which lost 1 base and 2 bases, there was a span of 11 bases. The CDR3 nucleotides read TGTGCCAGCTCACCACGCTTCCTAGCCAACACTGAAGCTTTCTTT. Translation gives CASSPRFLANTEAFF.

The rearrangement links TRBV6-4 to TRBJ2-1; 13 nucleotides align to TRBD2. The V gene's germline CDR1 is MRHNA and CDR2 SNTAGT. With V trimmed by 3 bases and J by 8 bases, 4 bases remained unmatched. The CDR3 sequence is 15 residues long. The CDR3 reads CASSETSGGRDEQFF. In DNA, the CDR3 is TGTGCCAGCAGTGAGACTAGCGGGGGGAGAGATGAGCAGTTCTTC.